What follows are 28 T cell receptor beta chains derived from one specimen sequenced in a study of T cells in localized non-small cell lung cancer. Clones were read by immunoSEQ multiplex PCR, and TCRdb kept only the in-frame ones, dropping some. Seen here are 130,000 or so clones, approximately 88% observed once, and the top ten hold about 1.5%. The material sequenced was peripheral blood, taken before any cancer treatment. Every receptor here comes from a female donor of 60 years or more with stage I lung adenocarcinoma.

The chain combines TRBV5-1 with TRBJ2-1; the match to TRBD1 covers 8 bases. J was trimmed by 5 bases and V by 2 bases; bases with no gene match: 6. The CDR3 totals 15 residues. Germline V gives CDR1 SGHRS, CDR2 YFSETQ. CDR3 sequence (DNA): TGCGCCAGCAGCTTTGGGGGACAGGCCAACAATGAGCAGTTCTTC. This gives the protein CASSFGGQANNEQFF.

The CDR3, as DNA: TGTGCCAGCAGAAGATCCGGGGGGAACACTGAAGCTTTCTTT. Amino acids: CASRRSGGNTEAFF. The rearrangement links TRBV9 to TRBJ1-1; D is possibly TRBD1 (5 bases). Trimming took off 5 bases at V and 1 base at J, with 12 bases between the two ends. Germline V lookup: CDR1 SGDLS, CDR2 YYNGEE. The CDR3 runs to 14 residues.

The CDR3 region is CASSTRAEAYEQYF. The CDR3 coding sequence is TGTGCCAGCTCAACAAGGGCGGAAGCCTACGAGCAGTACTTC. The rearrangement joins TRBV18 to TRBJ2-7; D gene unclear. Trimming took off 5 bases at V and 2 bases at J, with 13 bases between the two ends. The CDR3 is made up of 14 amino acids. Germline loops: CDR1 KGHSH, CDR2 LQKENI. Filled out from reference TRBV18 and TRBJ2-7, the complete variable domain reads NAGVMQNPRHLVRRRGQEARLRCSPMKGHSHVYWYRQLPEEGLKFMVYLQKENIIDESGMPKERFSAEFPKEGPSILRIQQVVRGDSAAYFCASSTRAEAYEQYFGPGTRLTVT.

The chain carries TRBV9 and TRBJ1-1; 10 nucleotides align to TRBD1. Germline V gene lookup returns CDR1 SGDLS and CDR2 YYNGEE. The junction had 8 bases not matched to a gene; V was cut back by 2 bases and J by 4 bases. CDR3 length equals 16 residues. The CDR3 spells CASSVGIGQGGTEAFF. Here the CDR3 DNA reads TGTGCCAGCAGCGTTGGAATAGGACAGGGGGGCACTGAAGCTTTCTTT. The whole variable domain, filled in from reference TRBV9 and TRBJ1-1, reads DSGVTQTPKHLITATGQRVTLRCSPRSGDLSVYWYQQSLDQGLQFLIQYYNGEERAKGNILERFSAQQFPDLHSELNLSSLELGDSALYFCASSVGIGQGGTEAFFGQGTRLTVV.

The J gene is TRBJ1-4, the V gene TRBV28; D is undetermined. Germline CDR1 reads MDHEN; CDR2 reads SYDVKM. With 8 bases removed from V and 10 bases from J, the gap between germline ends came to 14 bases. The CDR3 is 12 amino acids. The CDR3 sequence is CASGQVRIKLFF. CDR3 nucleotide sequence: TGTGCCAGCGGTCAAGTGAGGATAAAACTGTTTTTT.

The chain carries TRBV7-9 and TRBJ1-3; D gene ambiguous. The CDR3 consists of 15 residues. The ends were cut back, 0 bases at V and 4 bases at J, with 10 bases in the middle. Germline V CDR1 and CDR2: SEHNR, FQNEAQ (reference sequence). CDR3 bases: TGTGCCAGCAGCTTAGCGGCCGTCTCGGGAAACACCATATATTTT. This encodes CASSLAAVSGNTIYF.

This clone has just one count. V usage is TRBV5-1 and J usage is TRBJ1-1; no clear D. There are 14 residues in the CDR3. Per the germline V gene, CDR1 is SGHRS and CDR2 is YFSETQ. The germline V and J ends were trimmed by 1 base and 0 bases, with 7 bases remaining between them. The CDR3 DNA follows: TGCGCCAGCAGCTTGACAGCCATGAACACTGAAGCTTTCTTT. This encodes CASSLTAMNTEAFF.

The CDR3 sequence is CASSPGTGYSYEQYF. DNA of the CDR3: TGTGCCAGCAGTCCCGGGACAGGGTACTCCTACGAGCAGTACTTC. The chain combines TRBV27 with TRBJ2-7; TRBD1 matches at 9 bases. Germline CDR1 MNHEY, CDR2 SMNVEV (reference sequence). The CDR3 spans 15 residues. The trim removed 5 bases at V and 0 bases at J, leaving 5 bases unmatched.

V and J are TRBV5-1 and TRBJ2-7, with 12 bases fitting TRBD2. J gave up 5 bases and V 2 bases, and 8 bases lay outside the gene matches. The CDR3 is 16 residues long. From germline, CDR1 is SGHRS and CDR2 YFSETQ. The CDR3 DNA follows: TGCGCCAGCAGCTTTAGCCAACTAGCGGGAGGTAACGAGCAGTACTTC. Its translation: CASSFSQLAGGNEQYF.

The chain uses TRBV11-2 and TRBJ2-3; perhaps TRBD2 as D (6 bases). The germline gives CDR1 SGHAT, CDR2 FQNNGV. The germline V and J ends were trimmed by 5 bases and 0 bases, with 15 bases remaining between them. The length of the CDR3 is 16 residues. CDR3 DNA: TGTGCCAGCAGCCCCCCCCAAGGGACTAGCACAGATACGCAGTATTTT. Its translation: CASSPPQGTSTDTQYF. Full variable domain (rest looked up from reference TRBV11-2 and TRBJ2-3): EAGVAQSPRYKIIEKRQSVAFWCNPISGHATLYWYQQILGQGPKLLIQFQNNGVVDDSQLPKDRFSAERLKGVDSTLKIQPAKLEDSAVYLCASSPPQGTSTDTQYFGPGTRLTVL.

V and J are TRBV9 and TRBJ1-5, with D possibly being TRBD1 (6 bases). This CDR3 spans 14 amino acids. V was shortened by 0 bases and J by 3 bases, with 7 bases between the two germline ends. CDR1 is SGDLS and CDR2 is YYNGEE in the germline V gene. The CDR3 protein is CASSVGTVNQPQHF. CDR3 nucleotides: TGTGCCAGCAGCGTAGGGACAGTCAATCAGCCCCAGCATTTT.

The gene calls are TRBV7-3 and TRBJ1-2; tentatively, D is TRBD1 (5 bases). CDR1 is SGHTA and CDR2 is FQGTGA in the germline V gene. The CDR3 covers 15 residues. V lost 5 bases and J lost 0, with 13 bases in between. The CDR3 loop is CASSPGGRANYGYTF. For the CDR3, the DNA is TGTGCCAGCAGCCCCGGGGGTAGAGCTAACTATGGCTACACCTTC. Variable domain in full (rest from reference TRBV7-3 and TRBJ1-2): GAGVSQTPSNKVTEKGKYVELRCDPISGHTALYWYRQSLGQGPEFLIYFQGTGAADDSGLPNDRFFAVRPEGSVSTLKIQRTERGDSAVYLCASSPGGRANYGYTFGSGTRLTVV.

In this sample, this clone turned up once. This sequence joins TRBV6-5 and TRBJ2-3; D is perhaps TRBD2 (5 bases). This CDR3 comprises 14 residues. Germline V gene data show CDR1 as MNHEY and CDR2 as SVGAGI. V dropped 7 bases and J dropped 0 bases, with 11 bases sitting between them. CDR3 nucleotide sequence: TGTGCCAGCAAACCCACGGGGAGCACAGATACGCAGTATTTT. Residues: CASKPTGSTDTQYF.

CDR3 nucleotide sequence: TGCGCCAGCAGCTTGGAGGGACCGACCCGGGCCACTGAAGCTTTCTTT. It translates to CASSLEGPTRATEAFF. The gene calls are TRBV5-1 and TRBJ1-1, with D tentatively TRBD1 (5 bases). The CDR3 contains 16 residues. Germline CDR1 reads SGHRS; CDR2 reads YFSETQ. Trimming stripped 0 bases from V and 4 bases from J, with 16 bases between. The variable domain in full, with the rest retrieved from reference TRBV5-1 and TRBJ1-1, is KAGVTQTPRYLIKTRGQQVTLSCSPISGHRSVSWYQQTPGQGLQFLFEYFSETQRNKGNFPGRFSGRQFSNSRSEMNVSTLELGDSALYLCASSLEGPTRATEAFFGQGTRLTVV.

V gene TRBV5-1 combines with J gene TRBJ1-5; possibly TRBD1 for D (6 bases). The V and J ends lost 0 bases and 7 bases respectively, with 14 bases between them. CDR1 is SGHRS, CDR2 YFSETQ, per germline. The CDR3 is 15 amino acids. DNA for the CDR3: TGCGCCAGCAGCTTGGAGGCAGGGGTTGGCCAGCCCCAGCATTTT. Translation gives CASSLEAGVGQPQHF.

A remark on this clone: The junction differs from germline at one of its ends, possibly a read error. V usage is TRBV6-5 and J usage is TRBJ2-7, with D hard to call. The CDR3 extends over 11 amino acids. Germline CDR1 is MNHEY and CDR2 is SVGAGI. As DNA, the CDR3 is TGTGCCAGCAGTCATATGTACGAGCAGCACTTC. Protein: CASSHMYEQHF.

The chain couples TRBV9 to TRBJ2-2; possibly TRBD1 for D (6 bases). The germline V gene has CDR1 SGDLS and CDR2 YYNGEE. Trimming removed 0 bases at V and 5 bases at J, with 11 bases between. This CDR3 region has 15 residues. The CDR3 nucleotides read TGTGCCAGCAGCGTAGTCCAGGGGCGAACCGGGGAGCTGTTTTTT. Its protein is CASSVVQGRTGELFF.

V usage is TRBV19 and J usage is TRBJ2-7; 8 bases fit TRBD2. Germline loops: CDR1 LNHDA, CDR2 SQIVND (reference sequence). There are 15 residues in the CDR3. The V and J ends lost 2 bases and 0 bases, in that order; junction bases with no gene match: 3. For the CDR3, the DNA is TGTGCCAGTAGTATATCCGGGACTAGCTCCTACGAGCAGTACTTC. Encoded protein: CASSISGTSSYEQYF.

The rearrangement links TRBV6-1 to TRBJ1-1; 7 nucleotides agree with TRBD1. The CDR3 has 15 residues. V was pared by 3 bases and J by 0 bases, with 4 bases of the junction left unmatched. Germline V gives CDR1 MNHNS, CDR2 SASEGT. The chain's CDR3 is CASSEPTGMNTEAFF. CDR3 coding DNA: TGTGCCAGCAGTGAGCCGACAGGGATGAACACTGAAGCTTTCTTT.

The rearrangement links TRBV9 to TRBJ2-7; D could derive from TRBD1 or TRBD2 (5 bases each). V lost 0 bases and J 6 bases, leaving 16 bases between the germline ends. This CDR3 is built from 15 residues. Germline V gene sequence: CDR1 SGDLS, CDR2 YYNGEE. The CDR3 sequence is CASSVGILGRGEQYF. CDR3 bases: TGTGCCAGCAGCGTAGGCATCCTGGGACGCGGCGAGCAGTACTTC.

V usage is TRBV11-2 and J usage is TRBJ2-2; D may be TRBD1 (5 bases). Trimming removed 1 base at V and 0 bases at J, with 9 bases between. The V gene's germline CDR1 is SGHAT and CDR2 FQNNGV. CDR3 length: 16 residues. CDR3 sequence: CASSLGTSANTGELFF. The CDR3 bases are TGTGCCAGCAGCTTAGGGACATCCGCGAACACCGGGGAGCTGTTTTTT.

The rearrangement uses TRBV10-1 and TRBJ1-4; 12 bases are shared with TRBD1. The V segment lost 5 bases and the J segment 8 bases; nucleotides outside the gene matches: 12. CDR3 size: 17 residues. CDR1 and CDR2 from the germline V gene are WNHNN and SYGVQD (reference sequence). The chain's CDR3 is CASSKGTGGSYEEKLFF. Here the CDR3 DNA reads TGCGCCAGCAGTAAGGGGACAGGGGGCTCCTATGAAGAAAAACTGTTTTTT.

This clone was picked up one time. J is TRBJ2-2 and V is TRBV19; 10 bases align to TRBD1. V was pared by 9 bases and J by 2 bases, with 18 bases of the junction left unmatched. Germline CDR1 LNHDA, CDR2 SQIVND (reference sequence). This CDR3 has 19 residues. The CDR3 nucleotides are TGTGCCAGACCCTGTAAGACAGGGGGCGCTGCCGTAAACACCGGGGAGCTGTTTTTT. Translating it yields CARPCKTGGAAVNTGELFF.

This chain links TRBV6-5 with TRBJ2-7; 12 positions match TRBD2. The CDR3 is made up of 13 amino acids. J gave up 12 bases and V 2 bases, and 5 bases lay outside the gene matches. Germline V gene data show CDR1 as MNHEY and CDR2 as SVGAGI. CDR3 residues: CASSYGLAGSMYF. The CDR3 coding sequence is TGTGCCAGCAGTTACGGACTAGCGGGATCGATGTACTTC.

This clone was detected many times. The chain recombines TRBV28 with TRBJ2-3; the D gene is possibly TRBD2 (6 bases). Germline values: CDR1 MDHEN, CDR2 SYDVKM. V lost 3 bases to trimming and J lost 4 bases, with 17 bases between them. The CDR3 contains 16 residues. CDR3 sequence: CASSFPRATRSDTQYF. DNA for the CDR3: TGTGCCAGCAGTTTCCCTCGCGCGACTAGGTCAGATACGCAGTATTTT. The full variable domain, in which reference TRBV28 and TRBJ2-3 provide the parts outside the CDR3, is DVKVTQSSRYLVKRTGEKVFLECVQDMDHENMFWYRQDPGLGLRLIYFSYDVKMKEKGDIPEGYSVSREKKERFSLILESASTNQTSMYLCASSFPRATRSDTQYFGPGTRLTVL.

This clone was seen a single time. The V gene is TRBV29-1, the J gene TRBJ2-1, with a tentative D call TRBD2 (7 bases). With 7 bases removed from V and 9 bases from J, the gap between germline ends came to 22 bases. This CDR3 contains 14 residues. In germline, CDR1 is SQVTM, CDR2 ANQGSEA. CDR3 DNA: TGCAGCGAGGTCTGGGACTGGGGAGGGGGTGAGCAGTTCTTC. Its protein is CSEVWDWGGGEQFF.

The chain carries TRBV18 and TRBJ1-3; the D gene is possibly TRBD1 (6 bases). This CDR3 is built from 17 residues. Germline V gene data show CDR1 as KGHSH and CDR2 as LQKENI. Between the trimmed V and J ends, which lost 0 bases and 3 bases, there was a span of 15 bases. The CDR3 loop is CASSPPSAGEFGNTIYF. The DNA of the CDR3 is TGTGCCAGCTCACCACCGTCGGCAGGGGAGTTTGGAAACACCATATATTTT.

The gene calls are TRBV19 and TRBJ1-4, with TRBD1 as a possible D gene (6 bases). Germline CDR1 LNHDA, CDR2 SQIVND (reference sequence). Trimming took off 8 bases at V and 0 bases at J, with 10 bases between the two ends. CDR3 size: 14 residues. The CDR3 bases are TGTGCCAGTGGGGACATGTCAACTAATGAAAAACTGTTTTTT. Residues: CASGDMSTNEKLFF. Full variable domain (rest looked up from reference TRBV19 and TRBJ1-4): DGGITQSPKYLFRKEGQNVTLSCEQNLNHDAMYWYRQDPGQGLRLIYYSQIVNDFQKGDIAEGYSVSREKKESFPLTVTSAQKNPTAFYLCASGDMSTNEKLFFGSGTQLSVL.